The sequence of this TCR beta chain was determined in a study of blood T cell repertoires in COVID-19. The CDR3 is 15 amino acids. CDR1 is MNHEY, CDR2 SVGAGI, per germline. V shed 6 bases and J 6 bases; nucleotides not matched to a gene: 9. Generated by immunoSEQ multiplex PCR, the TCRdb table keeps only in-frame clones and is missing some. The table includes 90,000 to 100,000 clones, 75% to 90% detected once. This chain joins TRBV6-5 and TRBJ2-1; TRBD1 agrees at 9 bases. Sequenced: peripheral blood. The origin of this receptor is a man older than 75 with acute or convalescent COVID-19. The CDR3 is CASRAPGTGTNEQFF. The DNA for the CDR3 is TGTGCCAGCAGGGCTCCCGGGACAGGGACCAATGAGCAGTTCTTC.